These 27 T cell receptor beta chains share one sample of origin, sequenced in a study of CD8+ T cells in alopecia areata. Sequencing used cDNA as its template, made by extracting RNA and reverse transcribing it. Sequenced by immunoSEQ multiplex PCR; TCRdb stores in-frame clones only, minus some. The table includes fewer than 90,000 clones, 45% to 60% detected once. Sequencing was carried out using NKG2D-high CD8+ T cells sorted from blood. The receptors were gathered from a human donor with alopecia areata.

The J gene is TRBJ2-7, the V gene TRBV29-1, with 8 positions matching TRBD1. This CDR3 is 13 amino acids long. With 7 bases clipped from V and 3 bases from J, the junction kept 8 bases outside the gene matches. Looked up from germline, CDR1 is SQVTM and CDR2 is ANQGSEA. CDR3 sequence (DNA): TGCAGCGCTGAGGCGGGACAGGACTACGAGCAGTACTTC. It specifies CSAEAGQDYEQYF.

The CDR3 coding sequence is TGTGCCAGCAGTGAATCGTCCGGCCCCTATGGCTACACCTTC. Its protein is CASSESSGPYGYTF. The genes are TRBV2 and TRBJ1-2; no definite D call. The CDR3 is made up of 14 amino acids. The V gene lost 2 bases and the J gene lost 4 bases, with 11 bases spanning the gap. The germline CDR1 and CDR2 sequences are SNHLY and FYNNEI.

The chain links TRBV30 to TRBJ2-7; no clear D. V was trimmed by 5 bases and J by 5 bases, leaving 10 bases between them. CDR1 GTSNPN and CDR2 SVGIG come from the germline V gene (reference sequence). This CDR3 is 11 amino acids long. This CDR3 is CAWDLENEQYF. DNA of the CDR3: TGTGCCTGGGACCTAGAGAACGAGCAGTACTTC. The complete variable domain, with remaining parts taken from reference TRBV30 and TRBJ2-7, reads SQTIHQWPATLVQPVGSPLSLECTVEGTSNPNLYWYRQAAGRGLQLLFYSVGIGQISSEVPQNLSASRPQDRQFILSSKKLLLSDSGFYLCAWDLENEQYFGPGTRLTVT.

This chain uses TRBV27 with TRBJ2-1; 9 bases are a match to TRBD1. J gave up 6 bases and V 6 bases, and 6 bases lay outside the gene matches. The length of the CDR3 is 14 residues. Germline V CDR1 and CDR2: MNHEY, SMNVEV (reference sequence). CDR3 DNA: TGTGCCAGCAGCCTTGGACAGGGGAGCAATGAGCAGTTCTTC. It yields the protein CASSLGQGSNEQFF.

V usage is TRBV5-1 and J usage is TRBJ2-1, with a weak D call TRBD2 (5 bases). Per the germline V gene, CDR1 is SGHRS and CDR2 is YFSETQ. The CDR3 spans 14 residues. Trimming removed 3 bases at V and 8 bases at J, with 15 bases between. CDR3 bases: TGCGCCAGCAGCTCGGGAAAATGGTTGGATGAGCAGTTCTTC. Translated: CASSSGKWLDEQFF.

V is TRBV7-2 and J is TRBJ2-3; 10 nucleotides line up with TRBD2. Trimming took 2 bases from V and 2 from J; bases not matched to a gene: 4. Germline values: CDR1 SGHTA, CDR2 FQGNSA. The CDR3 is 16 residues long. The chain's CDR3 is CASSLISGGHTDTQYF. The CDR3 DNA sequence: TGTGCCAGCAGCTTAATTAGCGGGGGGCACACAGATACGCAGTATTTT.

The gene calls are TRBV4-1 and TRBJ1-1; D gene unclear. CDR3 length: 10 residues. Per the germline V gene, CDR1 is MGHRA and CDR2 is YSYEKL. Trimming cost V 5 bases and J 10 bases, with 8 bases left between them. The CDR3 loop is CASSAGVAFF. CDR3 nucleotide sequence: TGCGCCAGCAGCGCCGGGGTAGCTTTCTTT.

The J gene is TRBJ2-1, the V gene TRBV7-3, with D perhaps TRBD2 (6 bases). The germline CDR1 and CDR2 sequences are SGHTA and FQGTGA. Trimming removed 0 bases from V and 7 bases from J, with 7 bases in between. The CDR3 runs to 13 residues. The CDR3 here is CASSLTRGNEQFF. The CDR3 DNA sequence: TGTGCCAGCAGCTTAACGCGGGGAAATGAGCAGTTCTTC.

The chain uses TRBV29-1 and TRBJ2-1; D perhaps matches TRBD1 (8 bases). Germline values: CDR1 SQVTM, CDR2 ANQGSEA. The CDR3 contains 12 residues. V lost 7 bases and J lost 7, with 14 bases in between. CDR3: CSGGQGGNEQFF. The CDR3 DNA reads as TGCAGCGGAGGACAGGGAGGGAATGAGCAGTTCTTC.

This clone showed up just a few times. Written as DNA, the CDR3 is TGTGCCAGCGCAGTGGTGGGAGGGCACGAGCAGTACTTC. Amino acids: CASAVVGGHEQYF. The chain carries TRBV25-1 and TRBJ2-7; 7 bases fit TRBD2. The length of the CDR3 is 13 residues. Germline CDR1 is MGHDK and CDR2 is SYGVNS. V shed 8 bases and J 5 bases; nucleotides not matched to a gene: 9.

This clone is labeled as medium-sized. The V and J genes are TRBV10-3 and TRBJ2-3; D is perhaps TRBD1 (6 bases). V shed 8 bases and J shed 2 bases, with 14 bases lying between them. CDR1 ENHRY and CDR2 SYGVKD come from the germline V gene. CDR3 length equals 14 residues. Here the CDR3 DNA reads TGTGCCATCGGGGAGACAGGCCCCACAGATACGCAGTATTTT. Translation gives CAIGETGPTDTQYF.

The CDR3 sequence is CASSLGQFDYGYTF. CDR3 bases: TGTGCCAGCAGTTTGGGGCAGTTTGATTATGGCTACACCTTC. The chain has TRBV28 and TRBJ1-2, with D perhaps matching TRBD1 (5 bases). Germline CDR1 and CDR2: MDHEN and SYDVKM. The CDR3 runs to 14 residues. V lost 3 bases and J lost 5, with 13 bases in between.

The chain has TRBV7-9 and TRBJ2-5, with 9 nucleotides matching TRBD1. Trimming took 6 bases from V and 7 from J; bases not matched to a gene: 6. The CDR3 runs 13 residues. Germline assignment: CDR1 SEHNR and CDR2 FQNEAQ (reference sequence). CDR3 nucleotide sequence: TGTGCCAGCAGTCCCGGACAGGGGTCGACCCAGTACTTC. Its translation is CASSPGQGSTQYF.

The chain joins TRBV25-1 to TRBJ2-5, with D possibly matching TRBD2 (6 bases). Germline assignment: CDR1 MGHDK and CDR2 SYGVNS. The germline V and J ends were trimmed by 3 bases and 5 bases, with 7 bases remaining between them. The CDR3 length is 12 residues. CDR3 DNA sequence: TGTGCCAGCAGTGATGGGGGGGAGACCCAGTACTTC. Amino acids: CASSDGGETQYF.

The table lists this clone with a few counts. The J gene is TRBJ2-5, the V gene TRBV29-1, with 12 bases fitting TRBD2. Germline values: CDR1 SQVTM, CDR2 ANQGSEA. The CDR3 has 15 amino acids. V lost 3 bases and J lost 4; bases outside the gene matches: 6. CDR3 sequence (DNA): TGCAGCGTTGAGGGCGGACTAGCGGGGAGAGAGACCCAGTACTTC. Its translation: CSVEGGLAGRETQYF.

The chain recombines TRBV7-9 with TRBJ2-7, with a possible D match to TRBD2 (6 bases). The CDR3 has 16 amino acids. Germline loops: CDR1 SEHNR, CDR2 FQNEAQ (reference sequence). V lost 5 bases to trimming and J lost 0 bases, with 17 bases between them. The CDR3 DNA reads as TGTGCCAGCAGCCCTTCGGGAGTAGGAAGCTCCTACGAGCAGTACTTC. It codes for CASSPSGVGSSYEQYF.

The chain employs TRBV29-1 and TRBJ1-2; D may be TRBD1 (5 bases). The germline gives CDR1 SQVTM, CDR2 ANQGSEA. The length of the CDR3 is 12 residues. Trimming removed 3 bases at V and 2 bases at J, with 7 bases between. CDR3 amino acids: CSVETENYGYTF. CDR3 nucleotide sequence: TGCAGCGTTGAGACAGAAAACTATGGCTACACCTTC. Based on the CDR3 plus reference TRBV29-1 and TRBJ1-2, the full variable domain is SAVISQKPSRDICQRGTSLTIQCQVDSQVTMMFWYRQQPGQSLTLIATANQGSEATYESGFVIDKFPISRPNLTFSTLTVSNMSPEDSSIYLCSVETENYGYTFGSGTRLTVV.

Only a few counts were recorded for this clone. The rearrangement uses TRBV14 and TRBJ2-5; possibly TRBD1 for D (5 bases). V was clipped by 1 base and J by 5 bases, with 11 bases between them. The CDR3 consists of 14 residues. Germline lookup yields CDR1 SGHDN and CDR2 FVKESK. CDR3 amino acids: CASSQAGLLETQYF. Here the CDR3 DNA reads TGTGCCAGCAGCCAAGCAGGGCTCCTCGAGACCCAGTACTTC.

The chain uses TRBV14 and TRBJ1-2; 7 bases are a match to TRBD1. The CDR3 loop spans 13 amino acids. From germline, CDR1 is SGHDN and CDR2 FVKESK. The junction had 3 bases not matched to a gene; V was cut back by 4 bases and J by 4 bases. This CDR3 is CASSPSGGYGYTF. CDR3 DNA: TGTGCCAGCAGCCCATCAGGGGGCTATGGCTACACCTTC.

The chain uses TRBV7-8 and TRBJ2-5; 7 bases are a match to TRBD1. In germline, CDR1 is SGHVS, CDR2 FQNEAQ. This CDR3 is 13 amino acids long. Germline trimming cut 9 bases from V and 5 bases from J; bases unmatched to any gene: 9. The CDR3 protein is CASTDRAKETQYF. The CDR3 DNA reads TGTGCCAGTACCGACAGGGCCAAGGAGACCCAGTACTTC.

This clone was observed a few times. The rearrangement joins TRBV29-1 to TRBJ1-2, with TRBD1 as a possible D gene (6 bases). The CDR3 extends over 10 amino acids. Deletions cut 7 bases from V and 10 bases from J, with 13 bases between. In germline, CDR1 is SQVTM, CDR2 ANQGSEA. The CDR3 DNA follows: TGCAGCGCCGGGACACAAAACTACACCTTC. It yields the protein CSAGTQNYTF.

The V gene is TRBV7-9, the J gene TRBJ2-5, with 8 bases lining up with TRBD2. The germline V gene encodes CDR1 SEHNR and CDR2 FQNEAQ (reference sequence). Trimming cost V 1 base and J 2 bases; bases outside gene matches: 6. The CDR3 length is 16 residues. CDR3 nucleotide sequence: TGTGCCAGCAGCTTAGTACTAGCGGTTATACAAGAGACCCAGTACTTC. This codes for CASSLVLAVIQETQYF. Using reference TRBV7-9 and TRBJ2-5 for the parts outside the CDR3, the full variable domain is DTGVSQNPRHKITKRGQNVTFRCDPISEHNRLYWYRQTLGQGPEFLTYFQNEAQLEKSRLLSDRFSAERPKGSFSTLEIQRTEQGDSAMYLCASSLVLAVIQETQYFGPGTRLLVL.

The sample holds a few counts of this clone. The gene calls are TRBV28 and TRBJ2-6; D unclear. CDR1 is MDHEN, CDR2 SYDVKM, per germline. Trimming pared 7 bases from V and 4 bases from J, leaving 11 bases between. CDR3 length equals 14 residues. In nucleotides, the CDR3 is TGTGCCAGCAAACAGACAACCGGGGCCAACGTCCTGACTTTC. It is translated as CASKQTTGANVLTF.

V and J are TRBV30 and TRBJ2-3; D is unclear. V dropped 4 bases and J dropped 2 bases, with 22 bases sitting between them. CDR1 is GTSNPN, CDR2 SVGIG, per germline (reference sequence). The CDR3 sequence is 17 residues long. CDR3 nucleotide sequence: TGTGCCTGGACATCCTCAGGTGATGGCGGTCCCACAGATACGCAGTATTTT. Translating gives CAWTSSGDGGPTDTQYF.

V gene TRBV29-1 combines with J gene TRBJ2-1; the D gene is possibly TRBD2 (6 bases). Deletions cut 7 bases from V and 9 bases from J, with 25 bases between. Germline CDR1 SQVTM, CDR2 ANQGSEA. This CDR3 region has 15 residues. This chain's CDR3 is CSALMFSGGLGEQFF. CDR3 coding DNA: TGCAGCGCCCTCATGTTTTCTGGAGGGCTAGGTGAGCAGTTCTTC.

V is TRBV7-9 and J is TRBJ2-7, with a possible D match to TRBD2 (6 bases). V gave up 6 bases and J gave up 0 bases, with 12 bases separating them. The CDR3 sequence is 14 residues long. Per germline, CDR1 SEHNR and CDR2 FQNEAQ (reference sequence). The DNA for the CDR3 is TGTGCCAGCAGTACGGCGGGGAGCTCCTACGAGCAGTACTTC. Translating gives CASSTAGSSYEQYF.

This clone was observed a single time. The chain has TRBV5-6 and TRBJ2-5, with D possibly being TRBD2 (5 bases). CDR3 length: 13 amino acids. Trimming stripped 1 base from V and 3 bases from J, with 7 bases between. Germline assignment: CDR1 SGHDT and CDR2 YYEEEE. CDR3 coding DNA: TGTGCCAGCAGCTTGTTACTAGAAGAGACCCAGTACTTC. Its protein is CASSLLLEETQYF.